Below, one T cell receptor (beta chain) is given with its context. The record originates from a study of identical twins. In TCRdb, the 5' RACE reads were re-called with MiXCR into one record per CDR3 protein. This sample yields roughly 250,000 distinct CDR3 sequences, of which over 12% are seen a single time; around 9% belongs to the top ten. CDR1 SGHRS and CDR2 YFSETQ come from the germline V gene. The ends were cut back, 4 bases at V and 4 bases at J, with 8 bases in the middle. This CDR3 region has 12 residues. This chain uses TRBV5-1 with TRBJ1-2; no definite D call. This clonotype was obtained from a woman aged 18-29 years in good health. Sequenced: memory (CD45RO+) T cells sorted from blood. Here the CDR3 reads CASSGLGYGYTF. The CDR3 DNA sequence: TGCGCCAGCAGCGGGCTAGGCTATGGCTACACCTTC.